This section outlines one T cell receptor (beta chain) sequence together with its context. Its cognate antigen is unknown. This sample stems from a study of shared clonotypes between healthy human individuals. The table came from immunoSEQ multiplex PCR; TCRdb's copy has only in-frame clones and leaves some out. The sample consists of over a million clones, around 97% of them appearing once. V shed 4 bases and J 3 bases; nucleotides not matched to a gene: 10. This CDR3 is 16 amino acids long. Germline V CDR1 and CDR2: SGHDT, YYEEEE. Division of CD4+ cells produced a CD45RA+ naive subset and a CD45RA-negative memory subset. Study-level results: Several donors held roughly 5% of naive CD4 clonotypes in common.

The rearrangement joins TRBV5-6 to TRBJ2-1; 7 nucleotides agree with TRBD1. The receptor's source is a young man in good health. The source material was naive CD4+ T cells sorted from blood. As for subset: CD45RA+ positively selected. CDR3: CASSPAPRGYYNEQFF. CDR3 nucleotides: TGTGCCAGCAGCCCCGCCCCCAGGGGGTACTACAATGAGCAGTTCTTC.